A single sample is the source of the 6 T cell receptor beta chains below, sequenced in a study of response to subunit inactivated influenza vaccine. TCRdb reanalysed the RT-PCR reads using MiXCR and keeps one entry per CDR3 protein. Seen here are roughly 670,000 distinct CDR3 sequences, around 13% observed once, and the top ten hold 7.5% to 8%. Specimen: PBMCs from blood, collected 14 to 15 days before vaccination. These receptors all come from a man between 50 and 59 years old who received an inactivated influenza vaccine.

The chain combines TRBV6-9 with TRBJ1-4; 9 positions match TRBD1. Germline V gene lookup returns CDR1 MNHGY and CDR2 SVAAGI. The length of the CDR3 is 15 residues. V trimming: 5 bases; J trimming: 8 bases; junction bases outside the gene matches: 9. CDR3 amino acids: CASSGPGQGHEKLFF. DNA for the CDR3: TGTGCCAGCAGTGGACCGGGACAGGGACACGAAAAACTGTTTTTT.

This clonotype was counted many times. The V gene is TRBV6-4, the J gene TRBJ2-5; perhaps D is TRBD1 or TRBD2 (5 bases each). Looked up from germline, CDR1 is MRHNA and CDR2 is SNTAGT. CDR3 size: 15 residues. Between the trimmed V and J ends, which lost 3 bases and 1 base, there was a span of 12 bases. The CDR3 sequence is CASSEGVLCQETQYF. In DNA, the CDR3 is TGTGCCAGCAGTGAGGGGGTGCTTTGCCAAGAGACCCAGTACTTC.

The chain joins TRBV18 to TRBJ2-1, with TRBD2 identical over 13 bases. The trim removed 6 bases at V and 9 bases at J, leaving 8 bases unmatched. Germline CDR1 KGHSH, CDR2 LQKENI. The CDR3 has 15 residues. CDR3 sequence reads: CASSPTSGGAAEQFF. CDR3 nucleotides: TGTGCCAGCTCCCCCACTAGCGGGGGGGCGGCTGAGCAGTTCTTC. The full variable domain, with the rest looked up from reference TRBV18 and TRBJ2-1, is NAGVMQNPRHLVRRRGQEARLRCSPMKGHSHVYWYRQLPEEGLKFMVYLQKENIIDESGMPKERFSAEFPKEGPSILRIQQVVRGDSAAYFCASSPTSGGAAEQFFGPGTRLTVL.

This clonotype was picked up a small number of times. The genes are TRBV20-1 and TRBJ1-1; no clear D. Germline assignment: CDR1 DFQATT and CDR2 SNEGSKA (reference sequence). This CDR3 region has 11 residues. The ends were cut back, 2 bases at V and 6 bases at J, with 7 bases in the middle. The CDR3 nucleotides read TGCAGTGCTAGATTGACACCTGAAGCTTTCTTT. It specifies CSARLTPEAFF.

This clonotype was detected ten times or more. The V call is TRBV7-9, the J call TRBJ2-1; perhaps TRBD2 as D (5 bases). CDR1 and CDR2 from the germline V gene are SEHNR and FQNEAQ (reference sequence). The CDR3 contains 16 residues. Trimming removed 5 bases from V and 0 bases from J, with 14 bases in between. CDR3 region: CASSDGVASSYNEQFF. The CDR3 DNA follows: TGTGCCAGCAGCGACGGGGTAGCGAGCTCCTACAATGAGCAGTTCTTC.

The chain recombines TRBV7-9 with TRBJ2-7; the D call may be TRBD1 or TRBD2 (5 bases each). CDR1 and CDR2 from the germline V gene are SEHNR and FQNEAQ (reference sequence). Deletions cut 5 bases from V and 5 bases from J, with 7 bases between. The CDR3 is 11 amino acids. The CDR3 DNA sequence: TGTGCCAGCAGCGGGGGAGACGAGCAGTACTTC. It translates to CASSGGDEQYF.